The 25 T cell receptor beta chains below were found in one sample sequenced in a study of T cells in Graves' hyperthyroidism and ophthalmopathy (dated by TCRdb to between 2018 and 2021). The library relied on multiplex PCR. This sample was sequenced with an Illumina HiSeq 2000. The TCR beta CDR3 regions were amplified from the RNA transcripts. The TCR CDR3 was subjected to a first round of RT-PCR using the HTBI primer set and the Qiagen OneStep RT-PCR kit. Through fastp at Q25 and MiXCR, TCRdb rebuilt clones from the public reads, retaining in-frame beta chains. Rows are combined by CDR3 protein, so each entry shows the most common genes and DNA. This sample has 300,000 to 450,000 distinct CDR3 sequences in its table, and more than 15% of those were observed once. Around 30% of the sample is taken by the ten largest. The sample comprised blood. All receptors derive from a young woman with Graves' hyperthyroidism that later progressed to Graves' ophthalmopathy.

This clonotype was recorded at least ten times. The chain couples TRBV27 to TRBJ2-1, with D possibly TRBD2 on 5 matching bases. Deletions cut 7 bases from V and 0 bases from J, with 13 bases between. The CDR3 is 15 amino acids. Per the germline V gene, CDR1 is MNHEY and CDR2 is SMNVEV (reference sequence). The CDR3 bases are TGTGCCAGCAACGAGGGAGCCAGCTCCTACAATGAGCAGTTCTTC. Encoded protein: CASNEGASSYNEQFF.

This chain uses TRBV10-3 with TRBJ2-7, with 13 bases lining up with TRBD2. J was trimmed by 3 bases and V by 3 bases; bases with no gene match: 5. Germline assignment: CDR1 ENHRY and CDR2 SYGVKD. The CDR3 has 16 residues. The chain's CDR3 is CAISEVGTSGIYEQYF. DNA of the CDR3: TGTGCCATCAGTGAAGTTGGGACTAGCGGGATCTACGAGCAGTACTTC.

In this sample, this clonotype turned up many times. J is TRBJ2-1 and V is TRBV27, with 8 bases that match TRBD1. Germline loops: CDR1 MNHEY, CDR2 SMNVEV (reference sequence). The V gene end was trimmed by 2 bases and the J gene end by 6 bases; junction bases not matched to a gene: 0. This CDR3 has 13 residues. CDR3 in amino acids: CASSLQGANEQFF. The CDR3 region has the DNA TGTGCCAGCAGTTTACAGGGGGCCAATGAGCAGTTCTTC.

This clonotype was recorded at least ten times. The V and J genes are TRBV6-2 or TRBV6-3 and TRBJ2-1; possibly TRBD2 for D (6 bases). Trimming removed 1 base from V and 2 bases from J, with 12 bases in between. Germline V gene lookup returns CDR1 MNHEY and CDR2 SVGEGT. This CDR3 is 16 amino acids long. The CDR3 here is CASSYYGGGTYNEQFF. As DNA, the CDR3 is TGTGCCAGCAGTTACTACGGCGGAGGGACCTACAATGAGCAGTTCTTC.

This clonotype showed up just a few times. The chain joins TRBV27 to TRBJ1-2, with TRBD1 identical over 10 bases. Trimming took 4 bases from V and 0 from J; bases not matched to a gene: 2. Per the germline V gene, CDR1 is MNHEY and CDR2 is SMNVEV (reference sequence). The CDR3 has 15 amino acids. CDR3 in amino acids: CASSWTGGSNYGYTF. The CDR3 DNA sequence: TGTGCCAGCAGTTGGACAGGGGGTTCTAACTATGGCTACACCTTC.

This clonotype was detected ten times or more. The chain employs TRBV28 and TRBJ2-1; TRBD1 is a possible D gene (6 bases). Trimming shortened V by 2 bases and J by 10 bases, and 6 bases separated the two germline ends. CDR3 length: 11 residues. From germline, CDR1 is MDHEN and CDR2 SYDVKM. The CDR3 nucleotides read TGTGCCAGCAGTTTAGGGACAGAGCAGTTCTTC. This gives the protein CASSLGTEQFF.

This clonotype was observed many times. J is TRBJ2-1 and V is TRBV10-1, with a weak D call TRBD2 (6 bases). The CDR3 has 19 residues. The germline V gene encodes CDR1 WNHNN and CDR2 SYGVQD (reference sequence). The ends were cut back, 3 bases at V and 0 bases at J, with 21 bases in the middle. This chain's CDR3 is CASSDLIPSDLSSYNEQFF. The CDR3 DNA sequence: TGCGCCAGCAGTGATTTGATTCCTAGCGACCTAAGCTCCTACAATGAGCAGTTCTTC.

This clonotype was found many times. This chain uses TRBV2 with TRBJ2-5; 9 positions agree with TRBD1. The germline CDR1 and CDR2 sequences are SNHLY and FYNNEI. CDR3 length: 13 amino acids. The trim removed 7 bases at V and 5 bases at J, leaving 5 bases unmatched. In DNA form, the CDR3 reads TGTGCCAGCAACATGGACAGGGGTGAGACCCAGTACTTC. It is translated as CASNMDRGETQYF.

This clonotype occurred many times. J is TRBJ2-5 and V is TRBV28, with TRBD2 as a possible D gene (6 bases). With 5 bases removed from V and 3 bases from J, the gap between germline ends came to 13 bases. The CDR3 extends over 14 amino acids. The germline V gene has CDR1 MDHEN and CDR2 SYDVKM. As DNA, the CDR3 is TGTGCCAGCAGTCCAGCGGGCGCAGAAGAGACCCAGTACTTC. It translates to CASSPAGAEETQYF.

This chain joins TRBV7-6 and TRBJ1-1; tentatively, D is TRBD1 (5 bases). The CDR3 consists of 13 residues. The germline CDR1 and CDR2 sequences are SGHVS and FNYEAQ. The V end was cut by 5 bases, the J end by 6 bases, with 13 bases between. The CDR3, as DNA: TGTGCCAGCAGCGGGGGGACGGTGGCTGAAGCTTTCTTT. Amino acid sequence: CASSGGTVAEAFF.

This rearrangement joins TRBV24-1 to TRBJ2-2; D might be TRBD1 or TRBD2, each matching 5 bases. V lost 6 bases and J 6 bases, leaving 13 bases between the germline ends. The length of the CDR3 is 14 residues. Germline values: CDR1 KGHDR, CDR2 SFDVKD. CDR3 in DNA: TGTGCCACCAGTCCCACCAGGGAGCCCGGGGAGCTGTTTTTT. Protein product: CATSPTREPGELFF.

The rearrangement joins TRBV18 to TRBJ2-2; tentative D call: TRBD1 (6 bases). V shed 0 bases and J shed 8 bases, with 10 bases lying between them. Per the germline V gene, CDR1 is KGHSH and CDR2 is LQKENI. This CDR3 spans 14 amino acids. CDR3 DNA sequence: TGTGCCAGCTCACCACCGGGGGCTGCGGGGGAGCTGTTTTTT. It yields the protein CASSPPGAAGELFF.

A remark on this clonotype: A much larger clone is a single base away; this may be a read error. The chain carries TRBV6-1 and TRBJ2-1; no definite D call. The J call may not be correct, given that the DNA end is closer to TRBJ2-7. Germline CDR1 is MNHNS and CDR2 is SASEGT. The CDR3 has 13 amino acids. The CDR3 sequence is CASISLSYNEQYF. The CDR3 DNA reads TGTGCCAGCATCTCGCTCTCCTACAATGAGCAGTACTTC.

CDR3 nucleotide sequence: TGTGCCAGTAGTATAGAGGTTAGTAGCGGGAGAACCTACGAGCAGTACTTC. This sequence encodes CASSIEVSSGRTYEQYF. The chain employs TRBV19 and TRBJ2-7; 9 bases agree with TRBD2. The CDR3 spans 17 residues. CDR1 is LNHDA, CDR2 SQIVND, per germline (reference sequence). V was pared by 0 bases and J by 2 bases, with 8 bases of the junction left unmatched.

This clonotype was found a few times. J is TRBJ1-2 and V is TRBV6-2 or TRBV6-3; no clear D gene. This CDR3 comprises 15 residues. Germline assignment: CDR1 MNHEY and CDR2 SVGEGT. V dropped 0 bases and J dropped 8 bases, with 16 bases sitting between them. The CDR3 loop is CASSYSLRGVGGYTF. The CDR3 DNA follows: TGTGCCAGCAGTTACTCACTTCGGGGAGTCGGCGGCTACACCTTC.

This clonotype was seen more than once but under ten times. This chain uses TRBV27 with TRBJ2-7, with TRBD1 matching over 12 bases. The germline V gene encodes CDR1 MNHEY and CDR2 SMNVEV (reference sequence). V dropped 1 base and J dropped 5; count of bases not matched to a gene: 3. The CDR3 contains 15 residues. This CDR3 is CASSLWGQGADEQYF. The DNA of the CDR3 is TGTGCCAGCAGTTTATGGGGACAGGGGGCGGACGAGCAGTACTTC.

This clonotype was found a few times. The chain employs TRBV27 and TRBJ2-4; the D is unclear. V lost 3 bases to trimming and J lost 5 bases, with 8 bases between them. Germline V gene data show CDR1 as MNHEY and CDR2 as SMNVEV (reference sequence). The CDR3 loop spans 13 amino acids. CDR3 amino acids: CASSFDSQNIQYF. Written as DNA, the CDR3 is TGTGCCAGCAGTTTCGACTCTCAAAACATTCAGTACTTC.

This clonotype was observed many times. This chain connects TRBV27 to TRBJ2-5, with 8 bases that match TRBD1. After removal of 3 bases from V and 5 bases from J, the junction contained 2 bases not matched to a gene. Germline V gene data show CDR1 as MNHEY and CDR2 as SMNVEV (reference sequence). The CDR3 consists of 13 residues. The DNA of the CDR3 is TGTGCCAGCAGTTTGGACAGGGCCGAGACCCAGTACTTC. It codes for CASSLDRAETQYF.

This sequence joins TRBV29-1 and TRBJ1-4, with D unclear. CDR3 length equals 15 residues. Looked up from germline, CDR1 is SQVTM and CDR2 is ANQGSEA. Trimming left V 3 bases short and J 4 bases short, with 15 bases between. The CDR3 DNA reads as TGCAGCGTTGAGGAGCGGAGAAATAATAATGAAAAACTGTTTTTT. It is translated as CSVEERRNNNEKLFF.

In this sample, this clonotype turned up a few times. The chain is built from TRBV20-1 and TRBJ2-2; 10 nucleotides agree with TRBD2. V shed 1 base, J shed 8 bases, and the junction held 10 bases outside the gene matches. The CDR3 has 16 residues. The germline V gene has CDR1 DFQATT and CDR2 SNEGSKA (reference sequence). The CDR3 coding sequence is TGCAGTGCTAGAGGGATGAGCGGGAGGGCCTATGGGGAGCTGTTTTTT. Translation gives CSARGMSGRAYGELFF.

The chain combines TRBV10-3 with TRBJ1-1; the D is unclear. CDR3 size: 12 residues. Between the trimmed V and J ends, which lost 10 bases and 4 bases, there was a span of 13 bases. CDR1 is ENHRY and CDR2 is SYGVKD in the germline V gene. The CDR3 reads CATREGSTEAFF. CDR3 coding DNA: TGTGCCACCCGGGAGGGTTCCACTGAAGCTTTCTTT.

This clonotype was observed many times. The J gene is TRBJ2-4, the V gene TRBV28; tentative D call: TRBD2 (6 bases). V was trimmed by 4 bases and J by 1 base, leaving 20 bases between them. Germline loops: CDR1 MDHEN, CDR2 SYDVKM. The CDR3 has 18 residues. CDR3 nucleotides: TGTGCCAGCAGTTCCTTCAGTGGGCGGGACGATGCCAAAAACATTCAGTACTTC. Translating gives CASSSFSGRDDAKNIQYF.

This clonotype was recorded many times. The gene calls are TRBV5-1 and TRBJ2-1; either TRBD1 or TRBD2 may supply D (5 bases each). Germline V gene lookup returns CDR1 SGHRS and CDR2 YFSETQ. V dropped 4 bases and J dropped 4 bases, with 15 bases sitting between them. CDR3 length equals 15 residues. The CDR3 here is CASSPPQGRYNEQFF. For the CDR3, the DNA is TGCGCCAGCAGCCCCCCCCAGGGACGGTACAATGAGCAGTTCTTC.

The chain has TRBV20-1 and TRBJ2-1; 7 bases are a match to TRBD2. After removal of 1 base from V and 2 bases from J, the junction contained 5 bases not matched to a gene. The V gene's germline CDR1 is DFQATT and CDR2 SNEGSKA (reference sequence). This CDR3 has 15 residues. The CDR3: CSARVAGETYNEQFF. The CDR3 nucleotides read TGCAGTGCTAGAGTTGCGGGAGAAACCTACAATGAGCAGTTCTTC.

Concerning this clonotype: This may be a read error: a much more frequent sequence differs by one nucleotide. This rearrangement joins TRBV18 to TRBJ1-1; D uncertain. Germline CDR1 reads KGHSH; CDR2 reads LQKENI. The CDR3 length is 13 residues. The CDR3 DNA reads TGTACCAGCTCACCACTGGGGATAAGAGAAGCTTTCTTT. The encoded protein is CTSSPLGIREAFF. The whole variable domain, filled in from reference TRBV18 and TRBJ1-1, reads NAGVMQNPRHLVRRRGQEARLRCSPMKGHSHVYWYRQLPEEGLKFMVYLQKENIIDESGMPKERFSAEFPKEGPSILRIQQVVRGDSAAYFCTSSPLGIREAFFGQGTRLTVV.